The source of this TCR beta chain is a study of blood T cell repertoires in COVID-19. The table came from immunoSEQ multiplex PCR; TCRdb's copy has only in-frame clones and leaves some out. The table records some 300,000 clones, about nine tenths of them present only once. Germline V gives CDR1 SSHAT, CDR2 FNYEAQ (reference sequence). The V and J ends lost 0 bases and 5 bases respectively, with 11 bases between them. The CDR3 has 14 residues. The sequenced material came from peripheral blood. This clonotype originated in a man aged 18-30 years with active or convalescent COVID-19. The gene calls are TRBV7-7 and TRBJ2-7; D remains unclear. The CDR3 loop reads CASSLAAGTNEQYF. The DNA of the CDR3 is TGTGCCAGCAGCTTAGCGGCAGGCACAAACGAGCAGTACTTC.